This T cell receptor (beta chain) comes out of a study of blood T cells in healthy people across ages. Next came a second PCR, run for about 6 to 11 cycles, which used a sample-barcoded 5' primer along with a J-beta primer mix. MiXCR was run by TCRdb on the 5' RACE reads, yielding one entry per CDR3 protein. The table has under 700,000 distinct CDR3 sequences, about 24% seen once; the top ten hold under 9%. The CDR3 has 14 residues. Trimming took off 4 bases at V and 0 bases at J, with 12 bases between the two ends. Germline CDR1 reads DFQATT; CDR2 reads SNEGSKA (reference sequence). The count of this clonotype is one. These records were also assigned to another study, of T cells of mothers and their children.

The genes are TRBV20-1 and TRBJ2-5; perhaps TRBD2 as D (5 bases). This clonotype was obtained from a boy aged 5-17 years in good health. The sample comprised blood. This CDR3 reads CSATLTKHQETQYF. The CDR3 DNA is TGCAGTGCTACTTTGACTAAACACCAAGAGACCCAGTACTTC.